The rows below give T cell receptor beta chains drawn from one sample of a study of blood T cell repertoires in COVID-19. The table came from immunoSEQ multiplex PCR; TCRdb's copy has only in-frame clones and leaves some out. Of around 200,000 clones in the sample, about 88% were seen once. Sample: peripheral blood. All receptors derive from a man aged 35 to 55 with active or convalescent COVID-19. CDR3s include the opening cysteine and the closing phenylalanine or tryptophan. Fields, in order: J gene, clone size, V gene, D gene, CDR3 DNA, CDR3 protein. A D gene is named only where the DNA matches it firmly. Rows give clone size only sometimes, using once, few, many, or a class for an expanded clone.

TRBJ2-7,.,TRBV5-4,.,TGTGCCAGCAGCTTCGGTGAGGTTAGCCTTTACGAGCAGTACTTC,CASSFGEVSLYEQYF
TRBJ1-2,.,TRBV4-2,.,TGTGCCAGCAGCCAAGGCGGGCTCTATGGCTACACCTTC,CASSQGGLYGYTF
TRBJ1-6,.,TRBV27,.,TGTGCCAGCAGTTGGTCAGGTGATGATTCACCCCTCCACTTT,CASSWSGDDSPLHF
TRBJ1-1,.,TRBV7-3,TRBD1,TGTGCCAGCAGCTCAACATCAGGGGGCTGGGCCACTGAAGCTTTCTTT,CASSSTSGGWATEAFF
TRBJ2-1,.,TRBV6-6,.,TGTGCCAGCAGTTACTCTCGTTCCTACAATGAGCAGTTCTTC,CASSYSRSYNEQFF
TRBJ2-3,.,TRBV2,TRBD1,TGTGCCAGCAGAGGACAGGGGGCGAGGGATACGCAGTATTTT,CASRGQGARDTQYF
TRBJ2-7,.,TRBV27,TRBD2,TGTGCCAGCAGTTTACGGGGGGGAGGGGAGCAGTACTTC,CASSLRGGGEQYF
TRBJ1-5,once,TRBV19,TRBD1,TGTGCCAGTGGGGACAGTTATCAGCCCCAGCATTTT,CASGDSYQPQHF
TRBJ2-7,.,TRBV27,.,TGTGCCAGCAGTTCCTTTTGGGAGTCGCACTACGAGCAGTACTTC,CASSSFWESHYEQYF
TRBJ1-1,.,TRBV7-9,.,TGTGCCAGCAGTCCCCCTAGCGGCGGCGTATTCATGAACACTGAAGCTTTCTTT,CASSPPSGGVFMNTEAFF
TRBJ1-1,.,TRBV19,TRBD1,TGTGCCAGCAGGACAGGGTACACTGAAGCTTTCTTT,CASRTGYTEAFF
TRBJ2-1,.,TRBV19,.,TGTGCCAGTAGTGTGGACAGCCGATTTAGCCCCTACAATGAGCAGTTCTTC,CASSVDSRFSPYNEQFF
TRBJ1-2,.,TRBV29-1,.,TGCAGCGTTTCTGGGGGGGGCCGCTATGGCTACACCTTC,CSVSGGGRYGYTF
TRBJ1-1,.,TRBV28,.,TGTGCCAGCCTATTGGACACTGAAGCTTTCTTT,CASLLDTEAFF
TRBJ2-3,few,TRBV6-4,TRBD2,TGTGCCAGCAGTGACTCTAGCGGGGACACAGATACGCAGTATTTT,CASSDSSGDTDTQYF
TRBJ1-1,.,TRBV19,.,TGTGCCAGTAGTGGCGACCTTCGGGGGGTAGCTTTCTTT,CASSGDLRGVAFF
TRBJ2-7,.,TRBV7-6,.,TGTGCCAGCAGCTTAGATGGGTCAGGGTTTCAACACGAGCAGTACTTC,CASSLDGSGFQHEQYF
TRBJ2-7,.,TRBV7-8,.,TGTGCCAGCAGCCACGGGACTCCCGAGCAGTACTTC,CASSHGTPEQYF
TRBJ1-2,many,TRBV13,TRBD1,TGTGCCAGCAGCAAAGAGACAGGGATAGGGTATGGCTACACCTTC,CASSKETGIGYGYTF
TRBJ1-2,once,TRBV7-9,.,TGTGCCAGCAGCCCGACAGTTGGCTATGGCTACACCTTC,CASSPTVGYGYTF
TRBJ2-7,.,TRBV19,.,TGTGCCAGTAGCAGGGAAGGCTCCTACGAGCAGTACTTC,CASSREGSYEQYF
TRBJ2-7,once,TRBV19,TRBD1,TGTGCCAGTAGCGTGGGACAGGGGGAATACGAGCAGTACTTC,CASSVGQGEYEQYF
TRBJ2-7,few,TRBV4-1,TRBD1,TGCGCCAGCAGCCAAGTGGACAGGGAGATCTACGAGCAGTACTTC,CASSQVDREIYEQYF
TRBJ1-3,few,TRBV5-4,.,TGTGCCAGCAGCGAGTCAGGGTCGATGTCTGGAAACACCATATATTTT,CASSESGSMSGNTIYF
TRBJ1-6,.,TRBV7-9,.,TGTGCCAGCAGCCACGAGAGGGGGGGCGCTCATTCACCCCTCCACTTT,CASSHERGGAHSPLHF
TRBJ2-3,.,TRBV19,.,TGTGCCAGTAGTGTCCACAGAATAAGCACAGATACGCAGTATTTT,CASSVHRISTDTQYF
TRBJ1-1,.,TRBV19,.,TGTGCCAGTAGTGACCGGGACACCAAAAACCTTGAAGCTTTCTTT,CASSDRDTKNLEAFF
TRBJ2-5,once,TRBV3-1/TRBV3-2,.,TGTGCCAGCAGCCAAAGTCCAGGGGAAGAGACCCAGTACTTC,CASSQSPGEETQYF
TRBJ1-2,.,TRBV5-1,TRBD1,TGCGCCAGCAGTAAATTAGTAGGGACAGGGGATGGCTACACCTTC,CASSKLVGTGDGYTF
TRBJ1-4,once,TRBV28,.,TGTGCCAGCAGTTTAGTAACGGGTGAAAAACTGTTTTTT,CASSLVTGEKLFF
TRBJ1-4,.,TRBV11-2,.,TGTGCCAGCAGCTCCGCCAGGACAAATGAAAAACTGTTTTTT,CASSSARTNEKLFF
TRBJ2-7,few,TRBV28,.,TGTGCCAGCAGTTTAGAGGGGGACATTCGCTCCTACGAGCAGTACTTC,CASSLEGDIRSYEQYF
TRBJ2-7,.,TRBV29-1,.,TGCAGCGTTCGGAGCGACCACGAGCAGTACTTC,CSVRSDHEQYF
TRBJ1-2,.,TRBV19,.,TGTGCCAGTAGTATAGCCAGGCTGGGCTACACCTTC,CASSIARLGYTF
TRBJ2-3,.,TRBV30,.,TGTGCCTGGACTAGCGTTGTCATTGATACGCAGTATTTT,CAWTSVVIDTQYF
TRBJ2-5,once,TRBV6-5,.,TGTGCCAGCACCCTATCCTCGGAGACCCAGTACTTC,CASTLSSETQYF
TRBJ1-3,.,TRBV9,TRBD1,TGTGCCAGCAGCGACTTCGGCGGGCAGGGGGTCCTCTCTGGAAACACCATATATTTT,CASSDFGGQGVLSGNTIYF
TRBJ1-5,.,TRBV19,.,TGTGCCAGTAGTCCCCAGACAGCACAGCCCCAGCATTTT,CASSPQTAQPQHF
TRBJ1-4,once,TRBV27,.,TGTGCCAGCACCCAAACAGGAAAGCCTGAAAAACTGTTTTTT,CASTQTGKPEKLFF
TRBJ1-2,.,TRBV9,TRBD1,TGTGCCAGCACCCAAGGACAGGGGGACTATGGCTACACCTTC,CASTQGQGDYGYTF
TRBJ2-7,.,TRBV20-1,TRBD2,TGCAGTGCTAGTGCTTACTCTAGCGGGGGGGCTTATTCCTACGAGCAGTACTTC,CSASAYSSGGAYSYEQYF
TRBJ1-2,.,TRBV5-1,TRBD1,TGCGCCAGCAGCCCGGGACAGGGGGCGTACTATGGCTACACCTTC,CASSPGQGAYYGYTF
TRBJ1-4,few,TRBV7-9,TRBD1,TGTGCCAGCAGCCCCGCCGGGACAGGGCCGGGGGGTGAAAAACTGTTTTTT,CASSPAGTGPGGEKLFF
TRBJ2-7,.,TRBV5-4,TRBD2,TGTGCCAGCAGCTTTTTCAGCGGGGGGGCTTACGAGCAGTACTTC,CASSFFSGGAYEQYF
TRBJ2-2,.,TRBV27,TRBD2,TGTGCCAGCAGGGGACTAGCGGGAGGGCCGAGCACCGGGGAGCTGTTTTTT,CASRGLAGGPSTGELFF
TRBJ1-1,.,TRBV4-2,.,TGTGCCAGCAGCCCGACTCGGGGGGCGGTCGAAGCTTTCTTT,CASSPTRGAVEAFF
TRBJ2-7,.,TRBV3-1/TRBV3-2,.,TGTGCCAGCAGCGCCCGGGACGGGAGCTCCTACGAGCAGTACTTC,CASSARDGSSYEQYF